What follows is one T cell receptor (beta chain) and its context. The data were obtained in a study of blood T cell repertoires in COVID-19. Libraries were prepared by immunoSEQ multiplex PCR; TCRdb keeps only in-frame clonotypes and omits some of them. The sample records roughly 250,000 clones, roughly 87% being singletons. The V and J ends lost 4 bases and 4 bases, in that order; junction bases with no gene match: 10. The CDR3 has 16 residues. Germline CDR1 SGHAT, CDR2 FQNNGV. Sequencing was performed on PBMCs or T cells enriched from blood (not recorded which). The receptor comes from a woman in her 30s with acute COVID-19. The gene calls are TRBV11-2 and TRBJ1-5; TRBD1 aligns across 7 bases. The CDR3 coding sequence is TGTGCCAGCAGCTCGTCCGCCGGGACAGAAAATCAGCCCCAGCATTTT. Its protein is CASSSSAGTENQPQHF. Complete variable domain (other parts from reference TRBV11-2 and TRBJ1-5): EAGVAQSPRYKIIEKRQSVAFWCNPISGHATLYWYQQILGQGPKLLIQFQNNGVVDDSQLPKDRFSAERLKGVDSTLKIQPAKLEDSAVYLCASSSSAGTENQPQHFGDGTRLSIL.